This record concerns one TCR beta chain sequence. The data were obtained in a study of blood T cell repertoires in COVID-19. About the research overall: Samples taken during acute and convalescent COVID-19 were collected in the United States, Italy and Spain. The analysed material was cDNA or gDNA that came from T cells, B-cell-depleted T cells, or PBMCs.

In the source study's methods: Counts of nucleated cells, estimated from reference gene primer amplification, were obtained. Clones were sequenced by immunoSEQ multiplex PCR, and TCRdb holds only the in-frame ones, with some missing. V, J and clone size derive from that table, while D and trimming were established from the DNA sequence. Found here are a few hundred thousand clones, roughly 89% of them singletons; the top ten hold 1.7%. The CDR3 extends over 13 amino acids. Germline V gives CDR1 MGHDK, CDR2 SYGVNS. V gave up 2 bases and J gave up 12 bases, with 14 bases separating them. This receptor was taken from a woman under 30 with acute COVID-19. The sample consisted of PBMCs or T cells enriched from blood (not recorded which). This chain links TRBV25-1 with TRBJ2-1; D is possibly TRBD2 (5 bases). The CDR3 DNA is TGTGCCAGCAGTGAAACCCTCCGGGAAGGGCAGTTCTTC. Its translation is CASSETLREGQFF.